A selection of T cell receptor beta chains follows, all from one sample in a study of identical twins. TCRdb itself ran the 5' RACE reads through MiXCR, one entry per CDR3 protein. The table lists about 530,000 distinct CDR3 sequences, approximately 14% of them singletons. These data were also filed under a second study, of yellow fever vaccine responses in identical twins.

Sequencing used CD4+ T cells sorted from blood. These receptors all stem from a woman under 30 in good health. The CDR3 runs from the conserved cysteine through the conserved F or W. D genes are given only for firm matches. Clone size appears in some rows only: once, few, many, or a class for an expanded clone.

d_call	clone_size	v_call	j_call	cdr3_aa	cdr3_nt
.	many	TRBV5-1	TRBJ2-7	CASSLAVEQYF	TGCGCCAGCAGCTTGGCGGTGGAGCAGTACTTC
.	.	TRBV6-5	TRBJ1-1	CASSYSAGRGTEAFF	TGTGCCAGCAGTTACTCCGCAGGGCGGGGGACTGAAGCTTTCTTT
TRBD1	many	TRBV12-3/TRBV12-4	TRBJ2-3	CASSLGAGGADTQYF	TGTGCCAGCAGTTTAGGGGCAGGGGGCGCAGATACGCAGTATTTT
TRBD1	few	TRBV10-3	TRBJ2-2	CAINPGGARYLTGELFF	TGTGCCATCAACCCAGGGGGAGCACGATACCTCACCGGGGAGCTGTTTTTT
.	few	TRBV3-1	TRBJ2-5	CASSQGGGTQETQYF	TGTGCCAGCAGCCAAGGAGGGGGGACCCAAGAGACCCAGTACTTC
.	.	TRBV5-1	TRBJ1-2	CASSPVRLNENGYTF	TGCGCCAGCAGCCCCGTCAGACTAAACGAGAATGGCTACACCTTC
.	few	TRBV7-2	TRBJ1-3	CASSSSGPISGNTIYF	TGTGCCAGCAGCTCCAGCGGACCGATCTCTGGAAACACCATATATTTT
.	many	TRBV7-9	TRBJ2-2	CASSLRGSNTGELFF	TGTGCCAGCAGCTTACGAGGGAGTAATACCGGGGAGCTGTTTTTT
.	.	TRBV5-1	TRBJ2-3	CASSGGRVADTQYF	TGCGCCAGCAGCGGGGGAAGGGTAGCAGATACGCAGTATTTT
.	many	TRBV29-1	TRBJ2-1	CSVEASGESGEQFF	TGCAGCGTTGAAGCGTCAGGGGAAAGTGGTGAGCAGTTCTTC
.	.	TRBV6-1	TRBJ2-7	CASNRGHIGEQYF	TGTGCCAGCAATCGGGGACATATCGGCGAGCAGTACTTC